The 23 T cell receptor beta chains in this list originate from one sample, sequenced in a study of CDR3 diversity in severe acne. MiXCR was run by TCRdb on the PCR reads, yielding one entry per CDR3 protein. The repertoire consists of 100,000 or so distinct CDR3 sequences, with about half occurring once and the leading ten covering around 12%. What was sequenced was blood. The receptor set was obtained from a male donor with acne.

A remark on this clonotype: The CDR3 does not end in the conserved phenylalanine or tryptophan, so this is likely a read error. The V call is TRBV29-1, the J call TRBJ1-6, with a weak D call TRBD1 (5 bases). The germline V and J ends were trimmed by 4 bases and 9 bases, with 10 bases remaining between them. In germline, CDR1 is SQVTM, CDR2 ANQGSEA. This CDR3 contains 12 residues. The CDR3 nucleotides read TGCAGCGTTGGGGGGGATGGTTCACCCCTCCACTGT. It codes for CSVGGDGSPLHC.

DNA of the CDR3: TGTGCCAGTCATCCTTCAGGGGGTCAAGAGACCCAGTACTTC. Protein product: CASHPSGGQETQYF. The chain links TRBV6-1 to TRBJ2-5; 7 bases align to TRBD1. The germline gives CDR1 MNHNS, CDR2 SASEGT. V gave up 9 bases and J gave up 2 bases; unmatched junction bases: 9. The CDR3 is 14 residues long.

Details on this clonotype: The conserved phenylalanine or tryptophan normally closing the CDR3 is absent here, so this likely arose from a read error. V and J are TRBV7-9 and TRBJ2-1; D gene unclear. V lost 5 bases and J lost 0, with 11 bases in between. The CDR3 consists of 15 residues. The germline gives CDR1 SEHNR, CDR2 FQNEAQ (reference sequence). CDR3 sequence: CASSARTGSYNEQFR. In DNA form, the CDR3 reads TGTGCCAGCAGCGCTCGGACGGGCTCCTACAATGAGCAGTTCAGA.

This clonotype was counted at least ten times. The chain recombines TRBV7-3 with TRBJ1-1, with a weak D call TRBD1 (5 bases). Trimming removed 6 bases at V and 0 bases at J, with 11 bases between. This CDR3 is built from 14 residues. The germline V gene encodes CDR1 SGHTA and CDR2 FQGTGA. Here the CDR3 reads CASRGTGVNTEAFF. The CDR3 DNA is TGTGCCAGCAGGGGGACGGGGGTGAACACTGAAGCTTTCTTT.

This clonotype was observed a handful of times. V gene TRBV6-2 or TRBV6-3 combines with J gene TRBJ2-1; 11 bases agree with TRBD2. The CDR3 has 17 amino acids. V gave up 0 bases and J gave up 9 bases; unmatched junction bases: 10. Germline-derived CDR1 and CDR2 are MNHEY and SVGEGT. In nucleotides, the CDR3 is TGTGCCAGCAGTTACTCTACTAGCGGGAGATGGTCGGGTGAGCAGTTCTTC. It codes for CASSYSTSGRWSGEQFF.

Regarding this clonotype: One end of the junction does not line up with germline, which may come from a read error. The chain is built from TRBV7-9 and TRBJ2-5; D may correspond to TRBD1 or TRBD2 (5 bases each). CDR1 and CDR2 from the germline V gene are SEHNR and FQNEAQ (reference sequence). This CDR3 is 15 amino acids long. This CDR3 is CASGLDRGRVETQYF. Here the CDR3 DNA reads TGTGCCAGCGGCTTAGATCGGGGCAGGGTCGAGACCCAGTACTTC.

This chain uses TRBV25-1 with TRBJ1-2; TRBD1 matches 7 bases. Germline values: CDR1 MGHDK, CDR2 SYGVNS. The CDR3 is made up of 14 amino acids. V was pared by 6 bases and J by 4 bases, with 8 bases of the junction left unmatched. DNA of the CDR3: TGTGCCAGCAGGACAGGGACGGACCCCTATGGCTACACCTTC. This gives the protein CASRTGTDPYGYTF.

This clonotype rates as medium-sized. V usage is TRBV19 and J usage is TRBJ1-5, with D perhaps matching TRBD1 (5 bases). V was shortened by 6 bases and J by 12 bases, with 18 bases between the two germline ends. Germline CDR1 and CDR2: LNHDA and SQIVND (reference sequence). The CDR3 is 13 amino acids. DNA for the CDR3: TGTGCCAGTAGGGACCGGGACGGAAGGGGCCAGCATTTT. It translates to CASRDRDGRGQHF.

The chain recombines TRBV30 with TRBJ2-5; TRBD2 aligns across 7 bases. Germline CDR1 and CDR2: GTSNPN and SVGIG (reference sequence). The CDR3 runs to 14 residues. Losses at the gene ends were 2 bases for V and 5 bases for J; bases not matched to a gene: 8. The CDR3 loop reads CAWSQRLAEETQYF. CDR3 coding DNA: TGTGCCTGGAGTCAGCGGCTAGCGGAGGAGACCCAGTACTTC.

This clonotype was found a few times. V usage is TRBV20-1 and J usage is TRBJ2-5, with unresolved D. Per the germline V gene, CDR1 is DFQATT and CDR2 is SNEGSKA (reference sequence). Trimming cost V 3 bases and J 7 bases, with 6 bases left between them. The CDR3 length is 10 residues. The CDR3 sequence is CSARDGTQYF. CDR3 DNA: TGCAGTGCTAGGGATGGGACCCAGTACTTC.

A word on this clonotype: Here the CDR3 omits its conserved ending phenylalanine or tryptophan, so a read error is the likely source. The DNA is left out, because the CDR3 cannot be placed on it with certainty; the CDR3 is given as TCRdb lists it. The chain has TRBV7-2 and TRBJ2-1; the table's D call of TRBD1 was not tested on the DNA. Germline V gene sequence: CDR1 SGHTA, CDR2 FQGNSA. The CDR3 is made up of 15 amino acids, end residues included. Here the CDR3 reads CASSRQTALYNELFL.

Of note for this clonotype: Compared with germline, one end of the junction differs, possibly owing to a read error. The V call is TRBV2, the J call TRBJ2-7; 9 nucleotides align to TRBD2. The CDR3 spans 13 residues. The germline CDR1 and CDR2 sequences are SNHLY and FYNNEI. CDR3 DNA: TGTGCCAGCAGTCCGGCGGGAGGGACTGAAGCTTTCTTC. Its protein product is CASSPAGGTEAFF.

There are many counts of this clonotype. The chain is built from TRBV5-8 and TRBJ2-1; tentative D call: TRBD1 (6 bases). CDR3 size: 18 residues. With 0 bases removed from V and 2 bases from J, the gap between germline ends came to 18 bases. Looked up from germline, CDR1 is SGHTS and CDR2 is YDEGEE. The CDR3 here is CASSLDPQQGSPYNEQFF. The CDR3 bases are TGTGCCAGCAGCTTGGACCCTCAACAGGGTTCCCCCTACAATGAGCAGTTCTTC. Drawing the rest from reference TRBV5-8 and TRBJ2-1, the complete variable domain is EAGVTQSPTHLIKTRGQQATLRCSPISGHTSVYWYQQALGLGLQFLLWYDEGEERNRGNFPPRFSGRQFPNYSSELNVNALELEDSALYLCASSLDPQQGSPYNEQFFGPGTRLTVL.

This clonotype was detected many times. The V and J genes are TRBV7-2 and TRBJ2-1; 10 bases map to TRBD2. This CDR3 region has 15 residues. The germline V gene has CDR1 SGHTA and CDR2 FQGNSA. The V gene end was trimmed by 5 bases and the J gene end by 3 bases; junction bases not matched to a gene: 4. The DNA for the CDR3 is TGTGCCAGCAGCCTAACTAGCGGGATCTACAATGAGCAGTTCTTC. It is translated as CASSLTSGIYNEQFF.

In its sample, this clonotype was seen many times. The rearrangement joins TRBV5-8 to TRBJ2-3, with D possibly matching TRBD1 (6 bases). Trimming removed 0 bases at V and 3 bases at J, with 14 bases between. CDR1 SGHTS and CDR2 YDEGEE come from the germline V gene. The CDR3 is made up of 16 amino acids. CDR3 nucleotide sequence: TGTGCCAGCAGCTTGGGACAGGCCGCCCAAACAGATACGCAGTATTTT. It encodes CASSLGQAAQTDTQYF.

The chain recombines TRBV20-1 with TRBJ1-5, with TRBD1 as a possible D gene (5 bases). V gave up 1 base and J gave up 2 bases, with 24 bases separating them. The CDR3 is 19 amino acids. Germline lookup yields CDR1 DFQATT and CDR2 SNEGSKA (reference sequence). CDR3 nucleotide sequence: TGCAGTGCTAGAGTTTCTGACAGACTACCTGCTGGGGGCAATCAGCCCCAGCATTTT. Its translation: CSARVSDRLPAGGNQPQHF.

A few counts support this clonotype. This chain joins TRBV6-5 and TRBJ2-1, with D perhaps matching TRBD2 (6 bases). The germline V gene encodes CDR1 MNHEY and CDR2 SVGAGI. The CDR3 totals 14 residues. V dropped 6 bases and J dropped 9 bases, with 18 bases sitting between them. The CDR3 protein is CASSQVGGDGEQFF. CDR3 in DNA: TGTGCCAGCAGCCAGGTGGGAGGAGACGGTGAGCAGTTCTTC.

As for this clonotype: It is unclear where the CDR3 begins or ends on the DNA, so no DNA is shown, and the CDR3 is as TCRdb lists it. V usage is TRBV12-3 or TRBV12-4 and J usage is TRBJ2-2; TRBD2 is the table's D call, not checked against the DNA. The CDR3 region is 16 residues in length, termini included. CDR3 protein: CASSWASGSRVGELVF.

About this clonotype itself: With a much larger clone just one base away, this may be a read error. This sequence joins TRBV10-2 and TRBJ2-3, with TRBD2 matching 8 bases. The V and J ends lost 2 bases and 5 bases, in that order; junction bases with no gene match: 9. The CDR3 loop spans 16 amino acids. Germline assignment: CDR1 WSHSY and CDR2 SAAADI. The DNA of the CDR3 is TGCGCCAGCAGTGAGAATAACGGGGGGGCCATAGATACGCAGTATTTT. Translated, it gives CASSENNGGAIDTQYF.

This clonotype was counted many times. The chain recombines TRBV19 with TRBJ2-6; a possible D gene is TRBD1 (6 bases). Germline loops: CDR1 LNHDA, CDR2 SQIVND (reference sequence). The V gene lost 7 bases and the J gene lost 2 bases, with 9 bases spanning the gap. There are 14 residues in the CDR3. The CDR3 here is CASIQGAGANVLTF. The DNA for the CDR3 is TGTGCCAGTATACAGGGTGCTGGGGCCAACGTCCTGACTTTC.

The chain is built from TRBV10-3 and TRBJ2-2; 13 nucleotides line up with TRBD2. Trimming cost V 3 bases and J 6 bases; bases outside gene matches: 4. There are 16 residues in the CDR3. CDR1 is ENHRY, CDR2 SYGVKD, per germline. CDR3 residues: CAISDRTSGSAGELFF. CDR3 in DNA: TGTGCCATCAGTGACAGGACTAGCGGGAGTGCCGGGGAGCTGTTTTTT.

This clonotype was recorded at least ten times. CDR3 amino acids: CSARGAGDPYEQYF. The DNA of the CDR3 is TGCAGTGCTAGAGGAGCGGGGGATCCCTACGAGCAGTACTTC. The chain carries TRBV20-1 and TRBJ2-7; 8 bases are shared with TRBD2. V lost 1 base and J lost 2; bases outside the gene matches: 4. The germline gives CDR1 DFQATT, CDR2 SNEGSKA (reference sequence). CDR3 length: 14 residues.

The V gene is TRBV7-9, the J gene TRBJ2-7, with TRBD2 as a possible D gene (5 bases). Per the germline V gene, CDR1 is SEHNR and CDR2 is FQNEAQ (reference sequence). The CDR3 is made up of 14 amino acids. With 4 bases removed from V and 3 bases from J, the gap between germline ends came to 13 bases. The CDR3 here is CASSSTQRDYEQYF. The CDR3 DNA reads as TGTGCCAGCAGCTCGACCCAACGGGACTACGAGCAGTACTTC.